Listed below are T cell receptor beta chains from one sample, sequenced in a study of CD8+ T cells in alopecia areata. Some clones are missing from TCRdb's copy, which holds only in-frame ones; the method was immunoSEQ multiplex PCR. The data contain roughly 40,000 clones, 45% to 55% of them singletons. Sequencing was performed on CD4+ Tregs sorted from blood. Every receptor here comes from a human donor with alopecia areata. CDR3s include the opening cysteine and the closing phenylalanine or tryptophan. The D gene is left open where the match is weak. Clone size is given for some rows only: seen once, a few or many times, or a class if the clone is expanded.

clone_size j_call v_call d_call cdr3_aa cdr3_nt
- TRBJ1-1 TRBV18 - CASSPRGSGMNTEAFF TGTGCCAGCTCACCACGTGGTAGTGGCATGAACACTGAAGCTTTCTTT
- TRBJ2-2 TRBV4-1 - CASSGARGASSTGELFF TGCGCCAGCAGCGGGGCGAGGGGGGCCTCGAGCACCGGGGAGCTGTTTTTT
- TRBJ1-2 TRBV5-1 - CASNQGPNYGYTF TGCGCCAGCAATCAAGGCCCTAACTATGGCTACACCTTC
- TRBJ1-2 TRBV5-6 TRBD1 CASSFTHGTDGYTF TGTGCCAGCAGCTTCACCCACGGGACAGATGGCTACACCTTC
once TRBJ2-1 TRBV30 - CAWSVLGYNEQFF TGTGCCTGGAGTGTACTAGGGTACAATGAGCAGTTCTTC
few TRBJ1-6 TRBV7-3 TRBD1 CASSASGGGNSPLHF TGTGCCAGCAGCGCGTCAGGGGGCGGTAATTCACCCCTCCACTTT
few TRBJ1-1 TRBV11-1 - CASSFDRLTEAFF TGTGCCAGCAGCTTCGACAGACTCACTGAAGCTTTCTTT
few TRBJ1-1 TRBV2 TRBD1 CASSEGGTGWTEAFF TGTGCCAGCAGTGAAGGTGGGACAGGTTGGACTGAAGCTTTCTTT
- TRBJ2-1 TRBV9 - CASSPVGGSYNEQFF TGTGCCAGCAGCCCAGTGGGGGGTTCCTACAATGAGCAGTTCTTC
- TRBJ2-2 TRBV5-1 - CASSLEGDATGELFF TGCGCCAGCAGCTTGGAGGGTGACGCCACCGGGGAGCTGTTTTTT
- TRBJ2-6 TRBV5-6 - CASNIRRSSGANVLTF TGTGCCAGCAACATACGACGGAGCTCTGGGGCCAACGTCCTGACTTTC
- TRBJ2-3 TRBV7-9 - CASSLRTKDTQYF TGTGCCAGCAGCTTAAGGACTAAAGATACGCAGTATTTT
- TRBJ2-5 TRBV5-6 - CASSPVPGETQYF TGTGCCAGCAGCCCAGTCCCCGGGGAGACCCAGTACTTC
few TRBJ1-2 TRBV7-2 TRBD1 CASSSEGTGGGYTF TGTGCCAGCAGCTCAGAAGGGACAGGGGGCGGCTACACCTTC
medium-sized TRBJ2-1 TRBV7-9 TRBD2 CASSSTSSGRVNEQFF TGTGCCAGCAGCTCGACGTCTAGCGGGAGGGTGAATGAGCAGTTCTTC
few TRBJ2-3 TRBV5-6 - CASSQGPLTDTQYF TGTGCCAGCAGCCAGGGTCCCCTCACAGATACGCAGTATTTT
few TRBJ2-1 TRBV7-2 - CASSSRVNEQFF TGTGCCAGCAGCTCCAGGGTAAATGAGCAGTTCTTC
- TRBJ2-7 TRBV9 - CASSAGGSYEQYF TGTGCCAGCAGCGCCGGGGGCTCCTACGAGCAGTACTTC
- TRBJ2-3 TRBV7-3 TRBD2 CASSLTPVKAGGDTQYF TGTGCCAGCAGCTTAACACCGGTGAAGGCGGGAGGGGATACGCAGTATTTT
- TRBJ1-2 TRBV25-1 TRBD1 CASSVTGGAVYGYTF TGTGCCAGCAGTGTGACAGGGGGCGCGGTCTATGGCTACACCTTC
- TRBJ2-5 TRBV25-1 - CASSGRIRGGGETQYF TGTGCCAGCAGTGGCCGGATAAGGGGAGGGGGAGAGACCCAGTACTTC
few TRBJ1-2 TRBV7-9 - CASSSGPPRQGYTF TGTGCCAGCAGCTCGGGGCCTCCCCGCCAGGGCTACACCTTC
- TRBJ2-7 TRBV5-1 TRBD2 CASSAGGFTYEQYF TGCGCCAGCAGCGCCGGGGGGTTTACCTACGAGCAGTACTTC
- TRBJ2-2 TRBV27 - CASSSSLLAHTGELFF TGTGCCAGCAGTTCGAGCCTCCTGGCCCATACCGGGGAGCTGTTTTTT
- TRBJ1-5 TRBV27 TRBD1 CASSSADRGSNQPQHF TGTGCCAGCAGTTCAGCGGACAGGGGAAGCAATCAGCCCCAGCATTTT
- TRBJ1-2 TRBV21-1 - CASSLRCPVPRDYGYTF TGTGCCAGCAGCTTGCGTTGCCCGGTCCCCCGGGACTATGGCTACACCTTC
- TRBJ1-2 TRBV28 TRBD1 CASSSPGGYNFNYGYTF TGTGCCAGCAGCTCTCCAGGGGGCTATAACTTTAACTATGGCTACACCTTC
few TRBJ2-3 TRBV7-2 - CASSLGAGNEGDTQYF TGTGCCAGCAGCTTAGGGGCAGGGAATGAGGGAGATACGCAGTATTTT
- TRBJ2-6 TRBV5-1 - CASGSQSRANVLTF TGCGCCAGCGGTTCACAAAGTCGGGCCAACGTCCTGACTTTC
- TRBJ1-6 TRBV27 - CASSFYRFNSPLHF TGTGCCAGCAGTTTCTACAGGTTTAATTCACCCCTCCACTTT
few TRBJ1-5 TRBV7-2 TRBD1 CASSLERGLFQPQHF TGTGCCAGCAGCTTAGAGAGGGGGCTTTTTCAGCCCCAGCATTTT
- TRBJ1-2 TRBV18 TRBD1 CASSPTGTNYGYTF TGTGCCAGCTCACCGACAGGGACTAACTATGGCTACACCTTC
- TRBJ2-1 TRBV7-2 TRBD2 CASSLFGGRGEQFF TGTGCCAGCAGCTTATTCGGGGGGAGGGGTGAGCAGTTCTTC
once TRBJ1-2 TRBV5-1 - CASSLAGANYGYTF TGCGCCAGCAGCTTGGCCGGGGCGAACTATGGCTACACCTTC
- TRBJ2-7 TRBV14 TRBD2 CASSQDDGRGAYEQYF TGTGCCAGCAGCCAAGATGACGGGAGGGGGGCCTACGAGCAGTACTTC
few TRBJ2-5 TRBV5-4 - CASSKGQTRYQETQYF TGTGCCAGCAGTAAAGGACAGACCCGGTACCAAGAGACCCAGTACTTC
few TRBJ2-6 TRBV19 - CASRGQGRSGANVLTF TGTGCCAGTAGAGGGCAGGGACGTTCAGGGGCCAACGTCCTGACTTTC
- TRBJ2-7 TRBV7-2 - CASSLAINSYEQYF TGTGCCAGCAGCTTAGCGATCAACTCCTACGAGCAGTACTTC
few TRBJ2-3 TRBV7-2 - CASSSGGPPDTQYF TGTGCCAGCAGCTCCGGGGGGCCCCCAGATACGCAGTATTTT
few TRBJ1-2 TRBV20-1 - CSAPAGGGYTF TGCAGTGCTCCAGCGGGGGGTGGCTACACCTTC